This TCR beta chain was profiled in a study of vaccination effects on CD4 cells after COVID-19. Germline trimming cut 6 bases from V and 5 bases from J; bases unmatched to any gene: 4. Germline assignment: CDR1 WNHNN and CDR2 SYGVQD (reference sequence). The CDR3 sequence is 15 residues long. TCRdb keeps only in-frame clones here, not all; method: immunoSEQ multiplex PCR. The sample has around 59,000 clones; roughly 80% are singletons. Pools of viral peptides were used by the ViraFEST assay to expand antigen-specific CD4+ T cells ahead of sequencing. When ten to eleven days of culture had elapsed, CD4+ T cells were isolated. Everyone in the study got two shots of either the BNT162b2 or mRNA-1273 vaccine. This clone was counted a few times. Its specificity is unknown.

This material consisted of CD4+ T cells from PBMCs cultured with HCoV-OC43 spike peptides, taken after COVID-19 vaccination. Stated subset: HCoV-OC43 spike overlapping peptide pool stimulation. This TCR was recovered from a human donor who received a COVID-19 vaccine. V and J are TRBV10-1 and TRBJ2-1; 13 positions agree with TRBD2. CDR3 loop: CASRKGTSGDNEQFF. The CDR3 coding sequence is TGCGCCAGCAGGAAAGGGACTAGCGGGGACAATGAGCAGTTCTTC.